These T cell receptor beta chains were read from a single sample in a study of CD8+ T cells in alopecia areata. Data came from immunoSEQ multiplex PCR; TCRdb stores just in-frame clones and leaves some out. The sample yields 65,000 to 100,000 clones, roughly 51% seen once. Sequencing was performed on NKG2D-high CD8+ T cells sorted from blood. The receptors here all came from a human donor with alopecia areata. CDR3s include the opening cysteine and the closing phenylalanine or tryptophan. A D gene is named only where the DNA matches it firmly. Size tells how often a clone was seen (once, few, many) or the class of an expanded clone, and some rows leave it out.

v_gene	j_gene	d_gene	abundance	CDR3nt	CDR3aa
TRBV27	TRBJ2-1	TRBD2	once	TGTGCCAGCGGACTAGCTTCTTGGGATGAGCAGTTCTTC	CASGLASWDEQFF
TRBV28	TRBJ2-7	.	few	TGTGCCAGCACCGCCCCCAGCTCCTACGAGCAGTACTTC	CASTAPSSYEQYF
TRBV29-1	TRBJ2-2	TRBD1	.	TGCAGCGTGCCCGAAAATACCGGGACAGACTACACCGGGGAGCTGTTTTTT	CSVPENTGTDYTGELFF
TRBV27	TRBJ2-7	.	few	TGTGCCAGCGCACCTCCTGAAGCCTACGAGCAGTACTTC	CASAPPEAYEQYF
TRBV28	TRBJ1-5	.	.	TGTGCCAGCAGTTTTAGCAATCAGCCCCAGCATTTT	CASSFSNQPQHF
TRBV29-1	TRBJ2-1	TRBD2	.	TGCAGCGTTCTGGGACTAGCGGATAGCTCCTACAATGAGCAGTTCTTC	CSVLGLADSSYNEQFF
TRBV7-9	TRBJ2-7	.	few	TGTGCCAGCAGCCCCCTTCCGGAGATCTACGAGCAGTACTTC	CASSPLPEIYEQYF
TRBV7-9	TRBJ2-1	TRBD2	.	TGTGCCAGCAACCCCGATGGGGGGGGGTTCTTC	CASNPDGGGFF
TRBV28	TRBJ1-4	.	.	TGTGCCAGCAGTTTTATGGGCCCTGGCCCAACTAATGAAAAACTGTTTTTT	CASSFMGPGPTNEKLFF
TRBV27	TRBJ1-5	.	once	TGTGCCAGCAGTTTGGGCAGTGCGATGCCCCAGCATTTT	CASSLGSAMPQHF
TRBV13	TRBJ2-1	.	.	TGTGCCAGCAGCTCCGAGGGGGACCCTGAGGACAATGAGCAGTTCTTC	CASSSEGDPEDNEQFF
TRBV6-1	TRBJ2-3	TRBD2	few	TGTGCCAGCAGTGAAGGGTCTAGCGGGAGAGATACGCAGTATTTT	CASSEGSSGRDTQYF
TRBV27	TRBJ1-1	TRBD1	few	TGTGCCAGCAGTCCAATTCAGGGGGCGACGAACACTGAAGCTTTCTTT	CASSPIQGATNTEAFF
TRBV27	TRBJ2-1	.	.	TGTGCCAGCAGGGGAGCCGAAGCTGAGCAGTTCTTC	CASRGAEAEQFF
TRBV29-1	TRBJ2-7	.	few	TGCAGCGTTGAGGGGGAAGGCTACGAGCAGTACTTC	CSVEGEGYEQYF
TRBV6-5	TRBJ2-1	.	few	TGTGCCAGCAGTCTTCAGGGGGGGCTCTACAATGAGCAGTTCTTC	CASSLQGGLYNEQFF
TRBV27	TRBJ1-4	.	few	TGTGCCAGCAGCTTGAGGCCGGGGTATGAAAAACTGTTTTTT	CASSLRPGYEKLFF
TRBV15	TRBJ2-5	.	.	TGTGCCACCAGCAGTTTTCGGGAGACCCAGTACTTC	CATSSFRETQYF